The 23 T cell receptor beta chains given below trace back to one sample, sequenced in a study of cytomegalovirus exposure and HLA in healthy donors. 60 Vbeta and 13 Jbeta primers were used in PCR. The repertoire was sequenced with immunoSEQ multiplex PCR; TCRdb's copy has only in-frame clones and lacks some. The sample lists some 120,000 clones, around two thirds occurring once. Input material: PBMCs. All receptors derive from a woman aged 40 to 49 in good health and CMV-seropositive.

V is TRBV27 and J is TRBJ2-2, with 8 bases that match TRBD2. Germline lookup yields CDR1 MNHEY and CDR2 SMNVEV (reference sequence). The CDR3 runs to 15 residues. V lost 4 bases, J lost 6 bases, and 7 bases stayed unmatched. The CDR3 nucleotides are TGTGCCAGCAGTTATGCGGGAGGAGGAGCCGGGGAGCTGTTTTTT. Encoded protein: CASSYAGGGAGELFF.

The chain carries TRBV15 and TRBJ1-1, with D unclear. Germline CDR1 and CDR2: LNHNV and YYDKDF (reference sequence). The CDR3 totals 12 residues. V shed 1 base and J shed 8 bases, with 8 bases lying between them. The CDR3 here is CATSRVNEEAFF. DNA of the CDR3: TGTGCCACCAGCAGAGTAAATGAGGAAGCTTTCTTT. Combining the CDR3 with reference TRBV15 and TRBJ1-1 gives the whole variable domain DAMVIQNPRYQVTQFGKPVTLSCSQTLNHNVMYWYQQKSSQAPKLLFHYYDKDFNNEADTPDNFQSRRPNTSFCFLDIRSPGLGDTAMYLCATSRVNEEAFFGQGTRLTVV.

The chain joins TRBV5-1 to TRBJ2-3, with a weak D call TRBD1 (6 bases). The germline gives CDR1 SGHRS, CDR2 YFSETQ. The ends were cut back, 0 bases at V and 1 base at J, with 9 bases in the middle. CDR3 length equals 15 residues. CDR3 nucleotides: TGCGCCAGCAGCTTGGGACAGGATCGCACAGATACGCAGTATTTT. It specifies CASSLGQDRTDTQYF.

This sequence joins TRBV7-2 and TRBJ2-2; no reliable D call. Germline CDR1 reads SGHTA; CDR2 reads FQGNSA. The CDR3 contains 15 residues. V lost 1 base, J lost 1 base, and 7 bases lay in between. This CDR3 is CASSLDSLNTGELFF. In nucleotides, the CDR3 is TGTGCCAGCAGCTTAGACAGCTTGAACACCGGGGAGCTGTTTTTT.

This chain connects TRBV6-5 to TRBJ2-7; possibly TRBD2 for D (5 bases). This CDR3 region has 16 residues. Trimming left V 0 bases short and J 1 base short, with 13 bases between. Germline CDR1 is MNHEY and CDR2 is SVGAGI. CDR3 region: CASSYSTIRGSYEQYF. The CDR3, as DNA: TGTGCCAGCAGTTACTCGACTATCCGCGGGTCCTACGAGCAGTACTTC.

This chain connects TRBV19 to TRBJ2-3, with 10 bases lining up with TRBD1. The germline V gene encodes CDR1 LNHDA and CDR2 SQIVND (reference sequence). This CDR3 spans 14 amino acids. V shed 5 bases, J shed 6 bases, and the junction held 5 bases outside the gene matches. For the CDR3, the DNA is TGTGCCAGTAGTTGGGGACAGGGGCCCGATACGCAGTATTTT. It encodes CASSWGQGPDTQYF.

The chain links TRBV28 to TRBJ2-7, with a tentative D call TRBD1 (6 bases). V lost 5 bases and J lost 6, with 20 bases in between. The CDR3 has 15 residues. Germline V gene data show CDR1 as MDHEN and CDR2 as SYDVKM. CDR3 sequence (DNA): TGTGCCAGCAGTCACCCGCGGAGAGGGGGAGCCGAGCAGTACTTC. It is translated as CASSHPRRGGAEQYF. Based on the CDR3 plus reference TRBV28 and TRBJ2-7, the full variable domain is DVKVTQSSRYLVKRTGEKVFLECVQDMDHENMFWYRQDPGLGLRLIYFSYDVKMKEKGDIPEGYSVSREKKERFSLILESASTNQTSMYLCASSHPRRGGAEQYFGPGTRLTVT.

The chain links TRBV19 to TRBJ2-1, with 10 bases identical to TRBD2. CDR3 length: 15 amino acids. The germline V gene encodes CDR1 LNHDA and CDR2 SQIVND (reference sequence). After removal of 4 bases from V and 16 bases from J, the junction contained 16 bases not matched to a gene. CDR3 DNA: TGTGCCAGTAGTAGTCCTAGCGGGAGCGCCCCTACAAGCTTCTTC. This encodes CASSSPSGSAPTSFF.

V gene TRBV29-1 combines with J gene TRBJ2-1; TRBD2 is a possible D gene (6 bases). V was trimmed by 7 bases and J by 1 base, leaving 14 bases between them. The germline gives CDR1 SQVTM, CDR2 ANQGSEA. The CDR3 sequence is 14 residues long. The CDR3 nucleotides read TGCAGCGCGGGGAGGACTGATTCCTACAATGAGCAGTTCTTC. Its protein product is CSAGRTDSYNEQFF.

The chain links TRBV6-6 to TRBJ1-1; no firm D call. V lost 6 bases and J 1 base, leaving 15 bases between the germline ends. CDR3 size: 15 residues. Looked up from germline, CDR1 is MNHNY and CDR2 is SVGAGI (reference sequence). CDR3 nucleotide sequence: TGTGCCAGCAGCCGGGGTGGCGGCCGGAACACTGAAGCTTTCTTT. Translating gives CASSRGGGRNTEAFF.

The J gene is TRBJ2-1, the V gene TRBV7-9, with 8 bases aligning to TRBD2. This CDR3 region has 15 residues. Germline V CDR1 and CDR2: SEHNR, FQNEAQ (reference sequence). The ends lost 2 bases at V and 8 bases at J; junction bases unmatched: 8. The CDR3 DNA reads as TGTGCCAGCAGCTTATTCCCCACGACTAGCGATGAGCAGTTCTTC. It specifies CASSLFPTTSDEQFF. Full variable domain (rest looked up from reference TRBV7-9 and TRBJ2-1): DTGVSQNPRHKITKRGQNVTFRCDPISEHNRLYWYRQTLGQGPEFLTYFQNEAQLEKSRLLSDRFSAERPKGSFSTLEIQRTEQGDSAMYLCASSLFPTTSDEQFFGPGTRLTVL.

This clone was found a few times. This rearrangement joins TRBV5-1 to TRBJ2-6; 7 positions agree with TRBD2. The CDR3 loop spans 18 amino acids. The V segment lost 5 bases and the J segment 1 base; nucleotides outside the gene matches: 12. The germline gives CDR1 SGHRS, CDR2 YFSETQ. CDR3 protein: CASSPRGSGISGANVLTF. CDR3 DNA: TGCGCCAGCAGTCCGCGCGGGAGCGGCATATCTGGGGCCAACGTCCTGACTTTC.

The CDR3 nucleotides read TGTGCCAGCAGTGACAGGGGGCTAGCGGGAGGCATTTACAATGAGCAGTTCTTC. This gives the protein CASSDRGLAGGIYNEQFF. The genes are TRBV6-1 and TRBJ2-1; TRBD2 aligns across 11 bases. The J segment lost 4 bases and the V segment lost 3 bases, leaving 11 bases of the junction unmatched. The CDR3 is made up of 18 amino acids. Looked up from germline, CDR1 is MNHNS and CDR2 is SASEGT.

This chain links TRBV27 with TRBJ2-3, with 8 bases identical to TRBD1. The germline V gene has CDR1 MNHEY and CDR2 SMNVEV (reference sequence). Losses at the gene ends were 2 bases for V and 2 bases for J; bases not matched to a gene: 9. The CDR3 has 17 amino acids. DNA of the CDR3: TGTGCCAGCAGTTTAATGGGGAGGACAGGGTACACAGATACGCAGTATTTT. This translates into CASSLMGRTGYTDTQYF.

Only a few counts were recorded for this clone. This sequence joins TRBV30 and TRBJ2-1; D perhaps matches TRBD2 (6 bases). In germline, CDR1 is GTSNPN, CDR2 SVGIG (reference sequence). This CDR3 comprises 14 residues. The V and J ends lost 7 bases and 0 bases respectively, with 13 bases between them. The CDR3 coding sequence is TGTGCCTCCCTAGGCGGGATCTCCTACAATGAGCAGTTCTTC. Its translation: CASLGGISYNEQFF.

This chain connects TRBV5-6 to TRBJ2-5; the match to TRBD1 covers 8 bases. The CDR3 loop spans 15 amino acids. The V segment lost 4 bases and the J segment 5 bases; nucleotides outside the gene matches: 10. CDR1 is SGHDT and CDR2 is YYEEEE in the germline V gene. The DNA for the CDR3 is TGTGCCAGCAGCCAACCGGAGGGGGACAGGGAGACCCAGTACTTC. As protein: CASSQPEGDRETQYF.

The CDR3 is CASSLAGGGGEQYF. The CDR3, as DNA: TGTGCCAGCAGCTTGGCCGGGGGAGGGGGCGAGCAGTACTTC. The rearrangement links TRBV5-8 to TRBJ2-7, with D possibly TRBD2 on 7 matching bases. Germline CDR1 SGHTS, CDR2 YDEGEE. The CDR3 sequence is 14 residues long. The ends were cut back, 0 bases at V and 6 bases at J, with 13 bases in the middle.

The chain uses TRBV7-2 and TRBJ2-7; TRBD2 agrees at 8 bases. Germline-derived CDR1 and CDR2 are SGHTA and FQGNSA. The CDR3 length is 16 residues. V was clipped by 1 base and J by 5 bases; unmatched bases: 10. The CDR3 DNA is TGTGCCAGCAGCTTAGATAGGGTAGCGGGGTTGCACGAGCAGTACTTC. It codes for CASSLDRVAGLHEQYF.

There are a few counts of this clone. This chain uses TRBV5-1 with TRBJ2-7; 10 bases map to TRBD2. V shed 4 bases, J shed 5 bases, and the junction held 9 bases outside the gene matches. The CDR3 length is 15 residues. From germline, CDR1 is SGHRS and CDR2 YFSETQ. Here the CDR3 reads CASSTASGSIDEQYF. Written as DNA, the CDR3 is TGCGCCAGCAGCACGGCTAGCGGGAGCATTGACGAGCAGTACTTC.

A few counts support this clone. CDR3 in amino acids: CASSLSSGNTEAFF. The DNA of the CDR3 is TGTGCCAGCAGCTTATCGTCAGGGAACACTGAAGCTTTCTTT. The chain recombines TRBV7-9 with TRBJ1-1; D unclear. CDR1 and CDR2 (germline): SEHNR, FQNEAQ (reference sequence). The CDR3 consists of 14 residues. With 2 bases removed from V and 1 base from J, the gap between germline ends came to 8 bases.

This clone has a handful of counts. This chain joins TRBV6-4 and TRBJ2-1; D perhaps matches TRBD2 (6 bases). Germline values: CDR1 MRHNA, CDR2 SNTAGT. The CDR3 has 16 residues. V was clipped by 3 bases and J by 9 bases, with 21 bases between them. This CDR3 reads CASSEKPGVEGVEQFF. For the CDR3, the DNA is TGTGCCAGCAGTGAGAAACCGGGAGTCGAGGGCGTTGAGCAGTTCTTC.

This chain connects TRBV7-6 to TRBJ2-3, with a tentative D call TRBD2 (5 bases). There are 12 residues in the CDR3. Trimming removed 4 bases from V and 3 bases from J, with 5 bases in between. Germline V gene lookup returns CDR1 SGHVS and CDR2 FNYEAQ. CDR3 sequence reads: CASSWTTDTQYF. The CDR3 DNA reads as TGTGCCAGCAGCTGGACTACAGATACGCAGTATTTT.

The J gene is TRBJ2-7, the V gene TRBV19, with D hard to call. This CDR3 has 13 residues. CDR1 is LNHDA, CDR2 SQIVND, per germline (reference sequence). Trimming stripped 3 bases from V and 4 bases from J, with 10 bases between. The DNA for the CDR3 is TGTGCCAGTAGTATTCGGCCGGGTTACGAGCAGTACTTC. Translation gives CASSIRPGYEQYF.